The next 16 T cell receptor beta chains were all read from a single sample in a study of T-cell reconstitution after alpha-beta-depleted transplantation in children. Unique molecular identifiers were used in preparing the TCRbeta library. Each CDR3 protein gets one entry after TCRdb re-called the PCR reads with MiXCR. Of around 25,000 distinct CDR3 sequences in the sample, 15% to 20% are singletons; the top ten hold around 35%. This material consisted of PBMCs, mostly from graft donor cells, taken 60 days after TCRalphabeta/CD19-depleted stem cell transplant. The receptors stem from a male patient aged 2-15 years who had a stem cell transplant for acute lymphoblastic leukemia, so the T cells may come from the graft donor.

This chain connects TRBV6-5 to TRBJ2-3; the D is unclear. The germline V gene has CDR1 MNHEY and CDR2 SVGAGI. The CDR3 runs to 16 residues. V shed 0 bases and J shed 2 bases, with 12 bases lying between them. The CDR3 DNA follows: TGTGCCAGCAGTTACTCCGTATCGAGGTCCACAGATACGCAGTATTTT. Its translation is CASSYSVSRSTDTQYF.

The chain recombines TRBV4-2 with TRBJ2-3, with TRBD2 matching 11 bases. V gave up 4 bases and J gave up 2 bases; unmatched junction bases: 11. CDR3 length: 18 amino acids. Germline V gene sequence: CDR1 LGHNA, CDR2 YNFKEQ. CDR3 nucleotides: TGTGCCAGCAGCCTGGGAGGGGCTAGCGGGGGGCTCACAGATACGCAGTATTTT. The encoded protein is CASSLGGASGGLTDTQYF.

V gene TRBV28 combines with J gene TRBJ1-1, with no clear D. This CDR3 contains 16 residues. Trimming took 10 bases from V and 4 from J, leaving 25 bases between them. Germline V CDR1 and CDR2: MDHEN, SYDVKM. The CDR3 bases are TGTGCCACCAAGGCCCCTTTGGTGTCGGGTTTCACTGAAGCTTTCTTT. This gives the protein CATKAPLVSGFTEAFF.

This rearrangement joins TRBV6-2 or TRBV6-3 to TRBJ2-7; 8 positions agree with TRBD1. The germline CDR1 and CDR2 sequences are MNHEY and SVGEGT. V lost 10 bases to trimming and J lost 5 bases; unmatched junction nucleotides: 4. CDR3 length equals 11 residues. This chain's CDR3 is CATGQGNEQYF. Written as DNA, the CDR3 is TGTGCCACCGGACAGGGCAACGAGCAGTACTTC.

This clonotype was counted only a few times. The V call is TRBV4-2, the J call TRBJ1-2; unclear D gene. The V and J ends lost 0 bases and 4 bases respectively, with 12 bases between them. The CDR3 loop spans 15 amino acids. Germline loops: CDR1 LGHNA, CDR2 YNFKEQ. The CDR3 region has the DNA TGTGCCAGCAGCCAAGATCTCGGGGATTTCTATGGCTACACCTTC. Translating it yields CASSQDLGDFYGYTF.

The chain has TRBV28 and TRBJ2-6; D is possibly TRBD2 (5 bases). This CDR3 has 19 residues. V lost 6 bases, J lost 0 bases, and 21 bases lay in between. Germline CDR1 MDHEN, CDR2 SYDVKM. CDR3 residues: CASSGPIPGSFSGANVLTF. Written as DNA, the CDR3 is TGTGCCAGCAGCGGGCCAATACCGGGATCCTTCTCTGGGGCCAACGTCCTGACTTTC.

The CDR3 reads CASSLGGLGNEQFF. CDR3 sequence (DNA): TGCGCCAGCAGCTTGGGGGGACTAGGTAATGAGCAGTTCTTC. The chain joins TRBV5-1 to TRBJ2-1; 8 bases map to TRBD2. The CDR3 contains 14 residues. V gave up 0 bases and J gave up 7 bases; unmatched junction bases: 3. Germline loops: CDR1 SGHRS, CDR2 YFSETQ.

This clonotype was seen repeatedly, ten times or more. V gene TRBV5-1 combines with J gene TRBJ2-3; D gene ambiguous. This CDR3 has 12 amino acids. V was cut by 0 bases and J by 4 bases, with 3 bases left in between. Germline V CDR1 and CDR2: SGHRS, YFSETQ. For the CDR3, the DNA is TGCGCCAGCAGCTTGGCCGCAGATACGCAGTATTTT. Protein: CASSLAADTQYF.

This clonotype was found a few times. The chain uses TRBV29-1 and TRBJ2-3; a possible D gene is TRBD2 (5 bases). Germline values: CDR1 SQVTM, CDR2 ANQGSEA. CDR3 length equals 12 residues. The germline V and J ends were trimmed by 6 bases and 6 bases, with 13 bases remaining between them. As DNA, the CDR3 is TGCAGCGTACGAGTCGGAGGTGATACGCAGTATTTT. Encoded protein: CSVRVGGDTQYF.

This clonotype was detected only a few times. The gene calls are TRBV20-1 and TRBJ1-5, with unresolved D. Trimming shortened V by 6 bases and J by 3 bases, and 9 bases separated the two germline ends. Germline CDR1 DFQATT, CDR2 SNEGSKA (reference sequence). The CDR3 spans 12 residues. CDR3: CSARANNQPQHF. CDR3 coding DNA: TGCAGTGCAAGGGCAAACAATCAGCCCCAGCATTTT.

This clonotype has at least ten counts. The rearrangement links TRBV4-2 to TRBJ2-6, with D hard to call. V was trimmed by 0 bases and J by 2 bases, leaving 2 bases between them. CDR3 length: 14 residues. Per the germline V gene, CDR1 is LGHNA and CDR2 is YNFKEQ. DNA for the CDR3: TGTGCCAGCAGCCAAGAAACTGGGGCCAACGTCCTGACTTTC. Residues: CASSQETGANVLTF.

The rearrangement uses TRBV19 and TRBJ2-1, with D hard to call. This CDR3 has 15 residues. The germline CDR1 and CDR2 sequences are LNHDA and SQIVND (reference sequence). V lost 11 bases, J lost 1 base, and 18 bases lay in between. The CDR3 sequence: CAQKFRVLSYNEQFF. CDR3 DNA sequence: TGTGCCCAAAAATTCAGAGTTCTATCCTACAATGAGCAGTTCTTC.

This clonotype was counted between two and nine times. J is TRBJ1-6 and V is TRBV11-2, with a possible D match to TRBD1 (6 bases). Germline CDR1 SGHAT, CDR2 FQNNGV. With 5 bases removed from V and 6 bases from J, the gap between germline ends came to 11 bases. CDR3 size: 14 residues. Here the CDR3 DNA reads TGTGCCAGCAGCCCAGGACAGATTAATTCACCCCTCCACTTT. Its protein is CASSPGQINSPLHF.

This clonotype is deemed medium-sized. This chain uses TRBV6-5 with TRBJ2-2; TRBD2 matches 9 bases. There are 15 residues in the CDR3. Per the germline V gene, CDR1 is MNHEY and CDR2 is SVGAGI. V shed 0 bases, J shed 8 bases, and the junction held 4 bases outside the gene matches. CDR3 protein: CASSYSLSGGGELFF. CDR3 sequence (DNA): TGTGCCAGCAGTTACTCGCTTAGCGGGGGTGGGGAGCTGTTTTTT.

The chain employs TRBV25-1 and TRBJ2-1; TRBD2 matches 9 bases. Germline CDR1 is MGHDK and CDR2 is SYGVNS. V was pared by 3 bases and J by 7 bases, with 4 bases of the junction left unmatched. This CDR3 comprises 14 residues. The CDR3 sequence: CASSDSGSSNEQFF. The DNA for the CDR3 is TGTGCCAGCAGTGATAGCGGGAGTTCAAATGAGCAGTTCTTC.

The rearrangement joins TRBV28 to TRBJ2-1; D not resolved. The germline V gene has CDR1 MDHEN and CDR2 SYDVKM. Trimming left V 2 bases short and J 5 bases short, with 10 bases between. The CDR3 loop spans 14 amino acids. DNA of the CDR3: TGTGCCAGCAGTTTAAGTCCTACCCACAATGAGCAGTTCTTC. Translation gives CASSLSPTHNEQFF.